The sequence of this TCR beta chain was determined in a study of T cell responses to AZD1222 COVID-19 vaccine. Method: immunoSEQ multiplex PCR; TCRdb's copy keeps in-frame clones and lacks some. Of approximately 170,000 clones listed, approximately 90% are singletons. The study's findings and limits: There were mostly white British donors and more females than males, and clonal diversity was possibly underestimated.

A word on this clone: Antigen specificity is unknown.

The clonotype comes from an adult in good health. The sequenced sample was peripheral blood, obtained on day 0 of AZD1222 vaccination.

The CDR3 DNA reads as TGTGCCAGCAGTGATAGCGGGAGATCCTACGAGCAGTACTTC. Translation gives CASSDSGRSYEQYF. The rearrangement joins TRBV6-1 to TRBJ2-7; TRBD2 matches 9 bases. V lost 3 bases to trimming and J lost 1 base; unmatched junction nucleotides: 1. The CDR3 is made up of 14 amino acids. Germline V gene data show CDR1 as MNHNS and CDR2 as SASEGT.